The clone carrying this T cell receptor (beta chain) was detected ten times or more. Its antigen is unknown. This sample was taken from a study of T cell repertoires in cytomegalovirus infection. About the research overall: Carrying CMV and the relevant HLA type showed in public TCR beta signatures.

Whole-study findings and limits: The cumulative frequency of public TCR beta families distinguished individuals who carried CMV together with the relevant HLA. Dominating the ex vivo response were TCR beta clonotypes that were CMV-specific and HLA-C-restricted.

The CDR3 is 12 amino acids. The V end was cut by 6 bases, the J end by 6 bases, with 12 bases between. Looked up from germline, CDR1 is SGHTA and CDR2 is FQGNSA. TCRdb ran MiXCR on the reads and lists one entry per CDR3 protein. The sample yields 180,000 or so distinct CDR3 sequences, about 15% seen once. The origin of this receptor is a human donor in good health (CMV status not recorded). Some clones in this sample may be carry-over from other donors' samples. The specimen sequenced was CD8+ T cells from PBMCs. The rearrangement links TRBV7-2 to TRBJ2-7, with unresolved D. The CDR3 DNA reads TGTGCCAGCAGTCCCAATCTCGGCGAGCAGTACTTC. It codes for CASSPNLGEQYF.